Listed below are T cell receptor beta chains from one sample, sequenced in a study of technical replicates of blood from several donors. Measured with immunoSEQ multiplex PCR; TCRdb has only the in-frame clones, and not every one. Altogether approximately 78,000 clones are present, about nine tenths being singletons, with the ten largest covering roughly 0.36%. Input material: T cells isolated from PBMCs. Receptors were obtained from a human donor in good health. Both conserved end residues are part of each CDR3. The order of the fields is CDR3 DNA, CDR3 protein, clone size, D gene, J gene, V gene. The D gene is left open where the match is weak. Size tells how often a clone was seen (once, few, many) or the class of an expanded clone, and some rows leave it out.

DNA: TGTGCCAGCAGCGAGCCAGCGGGAGGGGAGGCCAAAAACATTCAGTACTTC; CDR3: CASSEPAGGEAKNIQYF; size: .; D: .; J: TRBJ2-4; V: TRBV21-1
DNA: TGTGCCAGCAGCGTAGATGCTGGGGGGGGTTACACCGGGGAGCTGTTTTTT; CDR3: CASSVDAGGGYTGELFF; size: .; D: TRBD2; J: TRBJ2-2; V: TRBV9
DNA: TGTGCCAGCAGTGTGGACTATTTCGAGCAGTACTTC; CDR3: CASSVDYFEQYF; size: .; D: .; J: TRBJ2-7; V: TRBV2
DNA: TGTGCCAGCAGCTTGGGGACAACGGGAGGGTACGAGCAGTACTTC; CDR3: CASSLGTTGGYEQYF; size: .; D: TRBD2; J: TRBJ2-7; V: TRBV11-2
DNA: TGTGCCAGCAGCGACAAACAGGGAGGGGGAAGATATGGCTACACCTTC; CDR3: CASSDKQGGGRYGYTF; size: few; D: .; J: TRBJ1-2; V: TRBV7-6
DNA: TGTGCCAGCAGCTTAACGAACGCGGGGACAGGGACTGAAGCTTTCTTT; CDR3: CASSLTNAGTGTEAFF; size: .; D: TRBD1; J: TRBJ1-1; V: TRBV7-3
DNA: TGCGCCAGCAGTGACGGGACAGGGGTCGAGCCCCAGCATTTT; CDR3: CASSDGTGVEPQHF; size: .; D: TRBD1; J: TRBJ1-5; V: TRBV5-1
DNA: TGTGCCAGCAGTTCCGGACAGGGCCCCTACGAGCAGTACTTC; CDR3: CASSSGQGPYEQYF; size: .; D: TRBD1; J: TRBJ2-7; V: TRBV28
DNA: TGTGCCAGCAGCTTAGGATGGGACTACTACTACGAGCAGTACTTC; CDR3: CASSLGWDYYYEQYF; size: .; D: TRBD2; J: TRBJ2-7; V: TRBV7-6
DNA: TGTGCCAGCAGTGGGGACAGGGAATATTCACCCCTCCACTTT; CDR3: CASSGDREYSPLHF; size: .; D: TRBD1; J: TRBJ1-6; V: TRBV28
DNA: TGTGCCAGTAGTATAACAGGGGGGACAGAGTATGGCTACACCTTC; CDR3: CASSITGGTEYGYTF; size: few; D: TRBD1; J: TRBJ1-2; V: TRBV19
DNA: TGTGCCAGCAGGGGACAGAACTATGGCTACACCTTC; CDR3: CASRGQNYGYTF; size: .; D: TRBD1; J: TRBJ1-2; V: TRBV9
DNA: TGTGCCAGCAGTTTAGGACACGGGAATCAGCCCCAGCATTTT; CDR3: CASSLGHGNQPQHF; size: once; D: .; J: TRBJ1-5; V: TRBV28
DNA: TGTGCCAGCATCCTAGAGCCATTTGCTTACTATGGCTACACCTTC; CDR3: CASILEPFAYYGYTF; size: .; D: .; J: TRBJ1-2; V: TRBV7-2
DNA: TGTGCCAGCAGTTGGAGGGGCATGAACACTGAAGCTTTCTTT; CDR3: CASSWRGMNTEAFF; size: .; D: .; J: TRBJ1-1; V: TRBV27
DNA: TGTGCCAGCAGCCCCGAGGGGGGGGTAAGCTCCTACGAGCAGTACTTC; CDR3: CASSPEGGVSSYEQYF; size: .; D: .; J: TRBJ2-7; V: TRBV5-4
DNA: TGTGCCAGCAGCGTATCTAGCGAATCCTACAATGAGCAGTTCTTC; CDR3: CASSVSSESYNEQFF; size: once; D: .; J: TRBJ2-1; V: TRBV9
DNA: TGTGCCAGCAGTTACCAGGGAATGGGGACTGAAGCTTTCTTT; CDR3: CASSYQGMGTEAFF; size: few; D: .; J: TRBJ1-1; V: TRBV6-5
DNA: TGTGCCAGCAGCGTAGGAGATAGCACCGGCTACGAGCAGTACTTC; CDR3: CASSVGDSTGYEQYF; size: .; D: .; J: TRBJ2-7; V: TRBV9
DNA: TGTGCCAGTAGTATGGAGGCCGTAGCGGGATTCAATGAGCAGTTCTTC; CDR3: CASSMEAVAGFNEQFF; size: .; D: TRBD2; J: TRBJ2-1; V: TRBV19
DNA: TGTGCCAGCAGCTTAGCTGTAAATGAGCAGTTCTTC; CDR3: CASSLAVNEQFF; size: .; D: .; J: TRBJ2-1; V: TRBV11-3
DNA: TGCGCCAGCAGCTCCCGACTAGCGGGAGGGGTTCAAGAGACCCAGTACTTC; CDR3: CASSSRLAGGVQETQYF; size: .; D: TRBD2; J: TRBJ2-5; V: TRBV5-1
DNA: TGTGCCAGCAGCCAAGACAGGCGGAACACTGAAGCTTTCTTT; CDR3: CASSQDRRNTEAFF; size: once; D: .; J: TRBJ1-1; V: TRBV7-2
DNA: TGTGCCAGCAGGCCCAGGACAGGAGATCAGCCCCAGCATTTT; CDR3: CASRPRTGDQPQHF; size: .; D: TRBD1; J: TRBJ1-5; V: TRBV6-1
DNA: TGTGCCAGCAGCAGGACTAGCGGGTCCGGTAAAGCCTACAATGAGCAGTTCTTC; CDR3: CASSRTSGSGKAYNEQFF; size: .; D: TRBD2; J: TRBJ2-1; V: TRBV7-6
DNA: TGTGCCAGCAGCTTAATAGCGGGAGTCTACAATGAGCAGTTCTTC; CDR3: CASSLIAGVYNEQFF; size: once; D: TRBD2; J: TRBJ2-1; V: TRBV7-8
DNA: TGTGCCAGCAGTTCATTCTTCCGGGACAGGGGACACGAGCAGTACTTC; CDR3: CASSSFFRDRGHEQYF; size: .; D: TRBD1; J: TRBJ2-7; V: TRBV27
DNA: TGCAGCGTTGCCCGGGGGTCCATGAACACTGAAGCTTTCTTT; CDR3: CSVARGSMNTEAFF; size: .; D: .; J: TRBJ1-1; V: TRBV29-1